The 6 T cell receptor beta chains below were found in one sample sequenced in a study of cytomegalovirus exposure and HLA in healthy donors. The PCR ran on 60 Vbeta and 13 Jbeta primers. The protocol was immunoSEQ multiplex PCR, while the TCRdb copy is restricted to in-frame clones and leaves out a portion. The table includes approximately 150,000 clones, 64% detected once. The sequencing sample was made of PBMCs. These receptors were taken from a woman in her twenties or thirties in good health and CMV-seropositive.

The chain combines TRBV15 with TRBJ1-2, with 11 nucleotides matching TRBD1. The CDR3 is 14 residues long. V was pared by 1 base and J by 6 bases, with 1 base of the junction left unmatched. Germline-derived CDR1 and CDR2 are LNHNV and YYDKDF (reference sequence). The CDR3 bases are TGTGCCACCAGCAGAGGGACAGGGGGCGATGGCTACACCTTC. It specifies CATSRGTGGDGYTF. The whole variable domain, remainder taken from reference TRBV15 and TRBJ1-2, is DAMVIQNPRYQVTQFGKPVTLSCSQTLNHNVMYWYQQKSSQAPKLLFHYYDKDFNNEADTPDNFQSRRPNTSFCFLDIRSPGLGDTAMYLCATSRGTGGDGYTFGSGTRLTVV.

The V call is TRBV13, the J call TRBJ2-1; 7 bases align to TRBD2. In germline, CDR1 is PRHDT, CDR2 FYEKMQ (reference sequence). This CDR3 is built from 16 residues. The ends lost 5 bases at V and 4 bases at J; junction bases unmatched: 11. This CDR3 reads CASSRLAIHQYNEQFF. The CDR3 nucleotides read TGTGCCAGCAGCCGACTAGCCATACACCAATACAATGAGCAGTTCTTC.

This clone has only a few counts. The V call is TRBV10-3, the J call TRBJ1-3, with D possibly being TRBD1 (5 bases). Germline V gene lookup returns CDR1 ENHRY and CDR2 SYGVKD. Trimming shortened V by 2 bases and J by 3 bases, and 8 bases separated the two germline ends. The CDR3 consists of 14 residues. CDR3 nucleotide sequence: TGTGCCATCAGTGAGCAGGGAAGTGGAAACACCATATATTTT. Residues: CAISEQGSGNTIYF.

CDR3 DNA: TGTGCCAGCAGCCCGTCGGGGAACACTGAAGCTTTCTTT. Its translation is CASSPSGNTEAFF. The V gene is TRBV7-3, the J gene TRBJ1-1; D not resolved. The V gene's germline CDR1 is SGHTA and CDR2 FQGTGA. This CDR3 has 13 residues. Trimming pared 5 bases from V and 1 base from J, leaving 8 bases between.

V gene TRBV28 combines with J gene TRBJ2-7; the match to TRBD1 covers 8 bases. Germline assignment: CDR1 MDHEN and CDR2 SYDVKM. The V gene end was trimmed by 5 bases and the J gene end by 10 bases; junction bases not matched to a gene: 13. The length of the CDR3 is 14 residues. CDR3 residues: CASSPDRESRPQYF. The DNA for the CDR3 is TGTGCCAGCAGTCCGGACAGGGAATCTCGCCCACAGTACTTC.

The chain joins TRBV7-2 to TRBJ2-7; 11 positions agree with TRBD1. The CDR3 length is 16 residues. The V gene end was trimmed by 2 bases and the J gene end by 3 bases; junction bases not matched to a gene: 6. The V gene's germline CDR1 is SGHTA and CDR2 FQGNSA. CDR3 DNA sequence: TGTGCCAGCAGCTTACGAAGGGACAGGGGGATCTACGAGCAGTACTTC. This sequence encodes CASSLRRDRGIYEQYF. Full variable domain (rest looked up from reference TRBV7-2 and TRBJ2-7): GAGVSQSPSNKVTEKGKDVELRCDPISGHTALYWYRQSLGQGLEFLIYFQGNSAPDKSGLPSDRFSAERTGGSVSTLTIQRTQQEDSAVYLCASSLRRDRGIYEQYFGPGTRLTVT.